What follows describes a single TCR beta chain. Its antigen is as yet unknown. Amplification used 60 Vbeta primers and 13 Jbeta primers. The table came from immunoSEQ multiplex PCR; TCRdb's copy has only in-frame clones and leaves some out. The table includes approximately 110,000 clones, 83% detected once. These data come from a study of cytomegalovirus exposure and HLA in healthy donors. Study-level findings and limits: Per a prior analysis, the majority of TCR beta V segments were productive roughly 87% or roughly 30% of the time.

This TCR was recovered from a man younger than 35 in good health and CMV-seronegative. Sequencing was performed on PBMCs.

This CDR3 reads CASSLERGGNSQQYF. CDR3 bases: TGTGCCAGCAGCTTAGAGAGAGGGGGTAATTCCCAGCAGTACTTC. The gene calls are TRBV7-9 and TRBJ2-7, with D possibly matching TRBD1 (6 bases). The CDR3 totals 15 residues. Looked up from germline, CDR1 is SEHNR and CDR2 is FQNEAQ (reference sequence). The V end lost 1 base, the J end lost 8 bases, and 18 bases lay between the germline ends.